This passage covers 26 T cell receptor beta chains from one sample sequenced in a study of a mutant IDH1 vaccine in newly diagnosed glioma. Using immunoSEQ multiplex PCR, the repertoire was profiled, and TCRdb retains in-frame clones only, with some absent. The sample includes about 56,000 clones, about 71% of them seen just once. Specified time point: week 47, end of study. Every vaccine dose comprised 300 ug of mutant IDH1 20-mer peptide plus topical imiquimod. No antigen has been assigned to these receptors. The sequencing here drew on PBMCs, taken from a glioma patient whose treatment included an IDH1 peptide vaccine. These receptors were obtained from a man aged 50 or older with glioma.

This chain uses TRBV18 with TRBJ1-3; D ambiguous. This CDR3 has 17 residues. The germline V gene encodes CDR1 KGHSH and CDR2 LQKENI. Deletions cut 0 bases from V and 0 bases from J, with 12 bases between. CDR3 residues: CASSPPSQARSGNTIYF. In DNA, the CDR3 is TGTGCCAGCTCACCACCCAGCCAGGCCCGCTCTGGAAACACCATATATTTT.

The chain combines TRBV9 with TRBJ2-5; D perhaps matches TRBD2 (5 bases). CDR1 is SGDLS and CDR2 is YYNGEE in the germline V gene. V was cut by 2 bases and J by 3 bases, with 11 bases left in between. This CDR3 has 14 amino acids. CDR3 residues: CASSVGSGKETQYF. In nucleotides, the CDR3 is TGTGCCAGCAGCGTTGGGAGTGGGAAAGAGACCCAGTACTTC.

The J gene is TRBJ2-1, the V gene TRBV11-3; 9 bases are shared with TRBD1. The CDR3 consists of 15 residues. Trimming at V came to 4 bases and at J to 4 bases, leaving 5 bases not matched to a gene. The germline V gene has CDR1 SGHNT and CDR2 YENEEA. Written as DNA, the CDR3 is TGTGCCAGCAGCTCCGCCGGGACAGGGTACAATGAGCAGTTCTTC. It specifies CASSSAGTGYNEQFF.

This chain connects TRBV4-1 to TRBJ1-5, with TRBD1 identical over 9 bases. CDR1 and CDR2 from the germline V gene are MGHRA and YSYEKL. Trimming took 4 bases from V and 6 from J; bases not matched to a gene: 13. The CDR3 sequence is 17 residues long. The DNA for the CDR3 is TGCGCCAGCAGCCTGGGAACCATAACAGGGGGCGGTCAGCCCCAGCATTTT. Its translation: CASSLGTITGGGQPQHF.

The chain uses TRBV11-2 and TRBJ2-7; TRBD1 might be the D (5 bases). V shed 0 bases and J shed 5 bases, with 20 bases lying between them. Germline V lookup: CDR1 SGHAT, CDR2 FQNNGV. The CDR3 has 17 amino acids. CDR3 region: CASSLDFRQGGTNEQYF. The CDR3 region has the DNA TGTGCCAGCAGCTTAGATTTTCGTCAGGGTGGAACGAACGAGCAGTACTTC.

This clone was recorded only once. The chain combines TRBV25-1 with TRBJ1-2, with 7 bases fitting TRBD1. From germline, CDR1 is MGHDK and CDR2 SYGVNS. This CDR3 spans 15 amino acids. Trimming removed 2 bases from V and 6 bases from J; junction bases left unmatched: 9. CDR3 nucleotide sequence: TGTGCCAGCAGTGAACACACAGGGGCGGTTGATGGCTACACCTTC. It translates to CASSEHTGAVDGYTF.

The chain is built from TRBV2 and TRBJ1-5; weak D call: TRBD1 (6 bases). Germline assignment: CDR1 SNHLY and CDR2 FYNNEI. V shed 6 bases and J shed 8 bases, with 17 bases lying between them. This CDR3 has 14 residues. Here the CDR3 DNA reads TGTGCCAGCAGAGCCACAGGGCAGAAGGAGCCCCAGCATTTT. Its protein is CASRATGQKEPQHF.

The V call is TRBV7-9, the J call TRBJ2-5, with 7 bases lining up with TRBD1. The trim removed 6 bases at V and 2 bases at J, leaving 6 bases unmatched. Germline V gene lookup returns CDR1 SEHNR and CDR2 FQNEAQ (reference sequence). The CDR3 runs 14 residues. The CDR3 DNA is TGTGCCAGCAGGCACAGGGGCCAGCAAGAGACCCAGTACTTC. This codes for CASRHRGQQETQYF. Supplemented by reference TRBV7-9 and TRBJ2-5, the full variable domain reads DTGVSQNPRHKITKRGQNVTFRCDPISEHNRLYWYRQTLGQGPEFLTYFQNEAQLEKSRLLSDRFSAERPKGSFSTLEIQRTEQGDSAMYLCASRHRGQQETQYFGPGTRLLVL.

This clone was counted only a few times. The J gene is TRBJ2-5, the V gene TRBV7-3; D gene unclear. Trimming removed 0 bases from V and 5 bases from J, with 10 bases in between. The germline gives CDR1 SGHTA, CDR2 FQGTGA. This CDR3 region has 14 residues. The CDR3 spells CASSLTPSGETQYF. CDR3 nucleotides: TGTGCCAGCAGCTTAACCCCCTCCGGGGAGACCCAGTACTTC.

This chain uses TRBV6-1 with TRBJ2-7, with 11 bases identical to TRBD2. Losses at the gene ends were 4 bases for V and 7 bases for J; bases not matched to a gene: 9. There are 15 residues in the CDR3. Germline V gene lookup returns CDR1 MNHNS and CDR2 SASEGT. The CDR3 is CASSAVAGGVQEQYF. The CDR3 DNA is TGTGCCAGCAGTGCCGTAGCGGGGGGGGTTCAGGAGCAGTACTTC.

The chain has TRBV5-4 and TRBJ1-2, with TRBD1 identical over 12 bases. Germline-derived CDR1 and CDR2 are SGHNT and YYREEE (reference sequence). The trim removed 1 base at V and 8 bases at J, leaving 6 bases unmatched. CDR3 length equals 15 residues. The CDR3 bases are TGTGCCAGCAGCTTGTTGGGACAGGGGGCGCGCGGCTACACCTTC. Translating it yields CASSLLGQGARGYTF.

The chain couples TRBV4-1 to TRBJ2-5; D is unclear. V was cut by 4 bases and J by 4 bases, with 19 bases left in between. There are 16 residues in the CDR3. The V gene's germline CDR1 is MGHRA and CDR2 YSYEKL. The CDR3, as DNA: TGCGCCAGCAGCCGGACCCCGACAATGGGTGGAGAGACCCAGTACTTC. This gives the protein CASSRTPTMGGETQYF.

The J gene is TRBJ2-1, the V gene TRBV4-3, with 8 positions matching TRBD2. Germline V gives CDR1 LGHNA, CDR2 YSLEER. V dropped 4 bases and J dropped 3; count of bases not matched to a gene: 5. This CDR3 is built from 15 residues. The CDR3 sequence is CASSLGGGIYNEQFF. The CDR3 nucleotides are TGCGCCAGCAGCCTCGGGGGGGGCATCTACAATGAGCAGTTCTTC.

This rearrangement joins TRBV19 to TRBJ2-3; tentatively, D is TRBD1 or TRBD2 (6 bases each). Deletions cut 10 bases from V and 2 bases from J, with 13 bases between. Per germline, CDR1 LNHDA and CDR2 SQIVND (reference sequence). The CDR3 runs to 13 residues. The CDR3 bases are TGTGCCACCGCGGAGGGGGACACAGATACGCAGTATTTT. Amino acid sequence: CATAEGDTDTQYF.

The count of this clone is one. The CDR3 DNA is TGTGCCAGCAGTGTATCTCCCGGGACCTATGGCTACACCTTC. Translated: CASSVSPGTYGYTF. V gene TRBV25-1 combines with J gene TRBJ1-2; D is perhaps TRBD1 (5 bases). Deletions cut 4 bases from V and 4 bases from J, with 13 bases between. The germline V gene encodes CDR1 MGHDK and CDR2 SYGVNS. There are 14 residues in the CDR3.

This chain joins TRBV11-2 and TRBJ1-1; the D is unclear. Germline V gene data show CDR1 as SGHAT and CDR2 as FQNNGV. Trimming took off 2 bases at V and 0 bases at J, with 4 bases between the two ends. The CDR3 has 13 amino acids. In DNA form, the CDR3 reads TGTGCCAGCAGCTTACGGATGAACACTGAAGCTTTCTTT. The encoded protein is CASSLRMNTEAFF. Complete variable domain (other parts from reference TRBV11-2 and TRBJ1-1): EAGVAQSPRYKIIEKRQSVAFWCNPISGHATLYWYQQILGQGPKLLIQFQNNGVVDDSQLPKDRFSAERLKGVDSTLKIQPAKLEDSAVYLCASSLRMNTEAFFGQGTRLTVV.

This clone has at least ten counts. The chain is built from TRBV7-2 and TRBJ2-2; the match to TRBD2 covers 8 bases. Losses at the gene ends were 4 bases for V and 0 bases for J; bases not matched to a gene: 1. The CDR3 consists of 15 residues. CDR1 is SGHTA, CDR2 FQGNSA, per germline. CDR3 coding DNA: TGTGCCAGCAGCTACGGGGGGGCGAACACCGGGGAGCTGTTTTTT. It is translated as CASSYGGANTGELFF.

The CDR3 DNA reads as TGCGCCAGCAGCCAAGATAGAGGGTTGTCTAATGAAAAACTGTTTTTT. Encoded protein: CASSQDRGLSNEKLFF. V gene TRBV4-1 combines with J gene TRBJ1-4; D not certain. CDR1 is MGHRA, CDR2 YSYEKL, per germline. V was cut by 0 bases and J by 3 bases, with 11 bases left in between. CDR3 length: 16 amino acids.

V usage is TRBV5-4 and J usage is TRBJ2-6, with a possible D match to TRBD1 (5 bases). CDR1 is SGHNT and CDR2 is YYREEE in the germline V gene (reference sequence). V lost 5 bases to trimming and J lost 0 bases, with 12 bases between them. This CDR3 is built from 16 residues. The DNA for the CDR3 is TGTGCCAGCAGGCCTAGGGGCGACTCTGGGGCCAACGTCCTGACTTTC. Its translation: CASRPRGDSGANVLTF. The full variable domain, rest sourced from reference TRBV5-4 and TRBJ2-6, is ETGVTQSPTHLIKTRGQQVTLRCSSQSGHNTVSWYQQALGQGPQFIFQYYREEENGRGNFPPRFSGLQFPNYSSELNVNALELDDSALYLCASRPRGDSGANVLTFGAGSRLTVL.

This chain links TRBV6-6 with TRBJ2-2, with D unresolved. The germline gives CDR1 MNHNY, CDR2 SVGAGI (reference sequence). Deletions cut 2 bases from V and 0 bases from J, with 10 bases between. CDR3 size: 16 residues. In DNA, the CDR3 is TGTGCCAGCAGTTACGATCGGCGGACGAACACCGGGGAGCTGTTTTTT. Its translation is CASSYDRRTNTGELFF.

This clone was detected a few times. Distinct nucleotide sequences in the sample also encode this CDR3. The chain uses TRBV18 and TRBJ2-1; TRBD1 matches 8 bases. J was trimmed by 7 bases and V by 2 bases; bases with no gene match: 7. The CDR3 runs 15 residues. Per germline, CDR1 KGHSH and CDR2 LQKENI. CDR3 bases: TGTGCCAGCTCACCAGAAGGACAGGGTAGGAATGAGCAGTTCTTC. This gives the protein CASSPEGQGRNEQFF. The full variable domain, with the rest looked up from reference TRBV18 and TRBJ2-1, is NAGVMQNPRHLVRRRGQEARLRCSPMKGHSHVYWYRQLPEEGLKFMVYLQKENIIDESGMPKERFSAEFPKEGPSILRIQQVVRGDSAAYFCASSPEGQGRNEQFFGPGTRLTVL.

The DNA for the CDR3 is TGTGCCAGCAGTTACCCTGGGGAGGTCGCGTATGAGCAGTTCTTC. Amino acid sequence: CASSYPGEVAYEQFF. The chain joins TRBV5-8 to TRBJ2-1; tentatively, D is TRBD2 (6 bases). V lost 5 bases and J lost 8, with 20 bases in between. Germline lookup yields CDR1 SGHTS and CDR2 YDEGEE. This CDR3 comprises 15 residues.

J is TRBJ2-7 and V is TRBV4-2; 9 nucleotides match TRBD1. The CDR3 covers 12 residues. The V gene end was trimmed by 3 bases and the J gene end by 6 bases; junction bases not matched to a gene: 0. CDR1 and CDR2 from the germline V gene are LGHNA and YNFKEQ. CDR3 loop: CASSQGQGEQYF. DNA for the CDR3: TGTGCCAGCAGCCAGGGACAGGGCGAGCAGTACTTC.

This clone has just a few counts. The gene calls are TRBV30 and TRBJ1-1; no clear D gene. The CDR3 is made up of 12 amino acids. Germline V gene sequence: CDR1 GTSNPN, CDR2 SVGIG (reference sequence). Trimming removed 0 bases at V and 4 bases at J, with 6 bases between. This chain's CDR3 is CAWSVRSTEAFF. CDR3 DNA: TGTGCCTGGAGTGTACGGAGCACTGAAGCTTTCTTT.

The chain combines TRBV7-2 with TRBJ1-4; a weak D match, TRBD1 (5 bases). This CDR3 is 12 amino acids long. Germline lookup yields CDR1 SGHTA and CDR2 FQGNSA. V was shortened by 5 bases and J by 8 bases, with 9 bases between the two germline ends. DNA for the CDR3: TGTGCCAGCAGCGTAGACAGAGAAAAACTGTTTTTT. Translating gives CASSVDREKLFF. Variable domain in full (rest from reference TRBV7-2 and TRBJ1-4): GAGVSQSPSNKVTEKGKDVELRCDPISGHTALYWYRQSLGQGLEFLIYFQGNSAPDKSGLPSDRFSAERTGGSVSTLTIQRTQQEDSAVYLCASSVDREKLFFGSGTQLSVL.

The V call is TRBV6-1, the J call TRBJ1-1; D call uncertain. The CDR3 contains 12 residues. CDR1 and CDR2 from the germline V gene are MNHNS and SASEGT. The V and J ends lost 4 bases and 4 bases respectively, with 7 bases between them. DNA for the CDR3: TGTGCCAGCAGTGCCCTGGGCACTGAAGCTTTCTTT. Translation gives CASSALGTEAFF.